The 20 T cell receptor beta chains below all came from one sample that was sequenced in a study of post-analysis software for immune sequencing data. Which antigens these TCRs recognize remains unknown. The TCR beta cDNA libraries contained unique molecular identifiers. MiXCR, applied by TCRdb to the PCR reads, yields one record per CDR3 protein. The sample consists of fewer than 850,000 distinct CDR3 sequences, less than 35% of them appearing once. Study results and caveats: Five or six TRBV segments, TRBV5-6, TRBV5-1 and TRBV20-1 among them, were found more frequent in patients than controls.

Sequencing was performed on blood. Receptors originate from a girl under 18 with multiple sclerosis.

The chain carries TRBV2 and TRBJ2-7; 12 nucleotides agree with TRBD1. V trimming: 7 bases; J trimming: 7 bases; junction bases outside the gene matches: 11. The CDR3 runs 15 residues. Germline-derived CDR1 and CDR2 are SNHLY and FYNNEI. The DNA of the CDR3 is TGTGCCAGCAAATTCCGGGACAGGGGGCGAGGGGAGCAGTACTTC. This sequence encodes CASKFRDRGRGEQYF.

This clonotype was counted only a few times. Written as DNA, the CDR3 is TGCAGCGCCCTCCTCCCAGCTAGCGGTTGGAACATTCAGTACTTC. The encoded protein is CSALLPASGWNIQYF. V is TRBV29-1 and J is TRBJ2-4; 7 nucleotides align to TRBD2. CDR3 length equals 15 residues. The germline V gene encodes CDR1 SQVTM and CDR2 ANQGSEA. V shed 7 bases, J shed 7 bases, and the junction held 16 bases outside the gene matches.

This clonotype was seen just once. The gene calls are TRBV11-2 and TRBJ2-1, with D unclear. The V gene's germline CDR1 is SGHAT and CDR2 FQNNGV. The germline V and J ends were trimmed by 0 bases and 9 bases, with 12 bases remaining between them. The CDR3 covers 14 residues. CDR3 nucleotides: TGTGCCAGCAGCTTAGATACCGGGCGCGGTGAGCAGTTCTTC. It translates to CASSLDTGRGEQFF.

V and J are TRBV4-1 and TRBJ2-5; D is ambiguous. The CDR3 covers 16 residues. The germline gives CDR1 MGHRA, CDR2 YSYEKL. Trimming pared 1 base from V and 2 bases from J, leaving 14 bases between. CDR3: CASSQGEWQTQETQYF. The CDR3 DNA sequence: TGCGCCAGCAGCCAAGGAGAATGGCAGACACAAGAGACCCAGTACTTC.

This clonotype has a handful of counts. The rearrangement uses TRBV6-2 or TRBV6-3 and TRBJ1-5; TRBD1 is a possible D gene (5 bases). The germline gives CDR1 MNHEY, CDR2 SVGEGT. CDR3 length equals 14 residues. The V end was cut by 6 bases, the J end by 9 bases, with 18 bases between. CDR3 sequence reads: CASRRNRFDVPQHF. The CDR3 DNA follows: TGTGCCAGCAGACGGAACAGGTTCGATGTGCCCCAGCATTTT.

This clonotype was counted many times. For the CDR3, the DNA is TGTGCCAGCAGTCCGGGACTATATGAGCAGTACTTC. Its translation is CASSPGLYEQYF. This chain uses TRBV12-3 or TRBV12-4 with TRBJ2-7; 7 bases align to TRBD2. Germline trimming cut 5 bases from V and 7 bases from J; bases unmatched to any gene: 5. The CDR3 has 12 residues.

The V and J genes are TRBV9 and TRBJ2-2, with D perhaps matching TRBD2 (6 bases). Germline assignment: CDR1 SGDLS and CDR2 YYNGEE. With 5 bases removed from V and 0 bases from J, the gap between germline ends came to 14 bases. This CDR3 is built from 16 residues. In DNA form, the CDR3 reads TGTGCCAGCAGTATCCTAGCGACATCGAACACCGGGGAGCTGTTTTTT. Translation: CASSILATSNTGELFF.

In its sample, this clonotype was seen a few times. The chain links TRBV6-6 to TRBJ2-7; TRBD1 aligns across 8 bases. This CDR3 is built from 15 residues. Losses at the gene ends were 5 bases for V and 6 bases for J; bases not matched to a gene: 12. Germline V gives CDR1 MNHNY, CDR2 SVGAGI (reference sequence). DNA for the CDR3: TGTGCCAGCAGTCTCCTCGGACAGGGTCAAGGCGAGCAGTACTTC. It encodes CASSLLGQGQGEQYF.

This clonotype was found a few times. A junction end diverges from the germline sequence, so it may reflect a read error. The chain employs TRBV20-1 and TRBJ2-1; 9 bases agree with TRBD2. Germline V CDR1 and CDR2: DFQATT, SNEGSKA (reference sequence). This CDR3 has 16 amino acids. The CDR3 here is CSARDGRRGGLNGQFF. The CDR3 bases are TGCAGTGCTAGAGATGGAAGGCGGGGGGGCCTCAATGGGCAGTTCTTC.

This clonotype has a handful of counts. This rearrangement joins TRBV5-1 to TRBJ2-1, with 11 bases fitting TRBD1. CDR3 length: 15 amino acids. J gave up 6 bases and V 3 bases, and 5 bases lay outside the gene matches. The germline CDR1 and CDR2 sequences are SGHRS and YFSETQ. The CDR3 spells CASSYGQGAFNEQFF. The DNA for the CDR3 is TGCGCCAGCAGCTACGGACAGGGGGCCTTCAATGAGCAGTTCTTC.

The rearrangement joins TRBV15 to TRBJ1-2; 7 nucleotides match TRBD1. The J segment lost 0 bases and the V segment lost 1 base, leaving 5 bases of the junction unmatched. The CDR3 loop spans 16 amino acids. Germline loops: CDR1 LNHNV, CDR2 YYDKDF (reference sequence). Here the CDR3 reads CATSRAGTVTNYGYTF. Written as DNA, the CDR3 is TGTGCCACCAGCAGAGCCGGGACAGTTACTAACTATGGCTACACCTTC.

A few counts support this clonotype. CDR3 nucleotides: TGCGCCAGCAGTGCGCGGGGCGGCGGCACAGATACGCAGTATTTT. It specifies CASSARGGGTDTQYF. This chain uses TRBV5-1 with TRBJ2-3, with a weak D call TRBD2 (6 bases). The CDR3 loop spans 15 amino acids. Germline loops: CDR1 SGHRS, CDR2 YFSETQ. V lost 5 bases to trimming and J lost 1 base, with 14 bases between them. The whole variable domain, remainder taken from reference TRBV5-1 and TRBJ2-3, is KAGVTQTPRYLIKTRGQQVTLSCSPISGHRSVSWYQQTPGQGLQFLFEYFSETQRNKGNFPGRFSGRQFSNSRSEMNVSTLELGDSALYLCASSARGGGTDTQYFGPGTRLTVL.

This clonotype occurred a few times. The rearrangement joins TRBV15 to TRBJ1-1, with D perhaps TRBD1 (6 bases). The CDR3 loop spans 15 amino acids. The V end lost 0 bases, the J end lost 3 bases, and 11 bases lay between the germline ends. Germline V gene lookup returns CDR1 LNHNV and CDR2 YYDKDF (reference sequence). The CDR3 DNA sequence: TGTGCCACCAGCAGAGAGATTGGGGGCCACACTGAAGCTTTCTTT. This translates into CATSREIGGHTEAFF.

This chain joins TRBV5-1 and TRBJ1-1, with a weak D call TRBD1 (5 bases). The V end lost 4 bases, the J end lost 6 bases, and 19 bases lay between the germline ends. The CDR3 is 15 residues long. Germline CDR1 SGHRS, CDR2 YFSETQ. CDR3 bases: TGCGCCAGCAGCCTAACGCAGGGCCTGAGGGCTGAAGCTTTCTTT. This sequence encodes CASSLTQGLRAEAFF. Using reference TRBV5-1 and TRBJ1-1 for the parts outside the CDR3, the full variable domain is KAGVTQTPRYLIKTRGQQVTLSCSPISGHRSVSWYQQTPGQGLQFLFEYFSETQRNKGNFPGRFSGRQFSNSRSEMNVSTLELGDSALYLCASSLTQGLRAEAFFGQGTRLTVV.

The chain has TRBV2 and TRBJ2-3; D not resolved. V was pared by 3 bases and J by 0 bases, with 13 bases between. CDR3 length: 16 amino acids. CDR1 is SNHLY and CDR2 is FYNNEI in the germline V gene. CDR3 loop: CASSDGKRRSTDTQYF. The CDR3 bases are TGTGCCAGCAGTGACGGCAAGCGAAGGAGCACAGATACGCAGTATTTT.

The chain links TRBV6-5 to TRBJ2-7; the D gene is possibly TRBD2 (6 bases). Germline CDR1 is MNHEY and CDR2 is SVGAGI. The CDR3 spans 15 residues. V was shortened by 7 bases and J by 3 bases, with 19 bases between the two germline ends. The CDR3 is CASTPGGAGNYEQYF. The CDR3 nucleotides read TGTGCCAGCACCCCGGGCGGGGCGGGAAACTACGAGCAGTACTTC.

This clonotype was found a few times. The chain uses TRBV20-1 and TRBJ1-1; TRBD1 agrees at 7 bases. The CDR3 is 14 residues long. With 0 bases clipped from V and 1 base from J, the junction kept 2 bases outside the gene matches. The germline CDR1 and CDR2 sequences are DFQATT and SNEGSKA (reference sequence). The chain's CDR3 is CSAREGQTNTEAFF. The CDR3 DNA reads TGCAGTGCTAGAGAGGGACAGACGAACACTGAAGCTTTCTTT.

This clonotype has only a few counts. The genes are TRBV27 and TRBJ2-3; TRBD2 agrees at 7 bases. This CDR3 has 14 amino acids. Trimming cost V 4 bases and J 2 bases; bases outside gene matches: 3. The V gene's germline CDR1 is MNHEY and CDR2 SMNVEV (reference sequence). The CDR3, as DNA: TGTGCCAGCAGTTGGGGGGGACCCACAGATACGCAGTATTTT. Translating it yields CASSWGGPTDTQYF.

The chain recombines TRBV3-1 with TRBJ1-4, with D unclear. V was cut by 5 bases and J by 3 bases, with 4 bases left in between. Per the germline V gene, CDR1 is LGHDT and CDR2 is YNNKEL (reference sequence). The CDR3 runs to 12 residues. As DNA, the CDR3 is TGTGCCAGCAGCTTCTCTAATGAAAAACTGTTTTTT. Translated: CASSFSNEKLFF.

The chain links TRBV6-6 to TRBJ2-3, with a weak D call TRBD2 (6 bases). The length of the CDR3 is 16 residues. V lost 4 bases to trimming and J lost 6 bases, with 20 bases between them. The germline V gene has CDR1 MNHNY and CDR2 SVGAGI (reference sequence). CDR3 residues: CASSSTDGGSRDTQYF. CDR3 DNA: TGTGCCAGCAGTTCAACGGACGGAGGGTCTAGGGATACGCAGTATTTT.